Below, one T cell receptor beta chain is given with its context. In the source study's methods: Quantification of nucleated cells was approximated via reference gene primer amplification. Profiling relied on immunoSEQ multiplex PCR, and the TCRdb table lists in-frame clones only, not all of them. V and J calls plus clone size are reproduced from that table; the DNA served to infer D and trimming. The repertoire consists of about 260,000 clones, with 84% occurring once and the leading ten covering 4.2%. These data belong to a study of blood T cell repertoires in COVID-19. Across the study: The cDNA or gDNA used as material had been derived from T cells, B-cell-depleted T cells, or PBMCs.

Trimming took 6 bases from V and 6 from J, leaving 6 bases between them. The CDR3 runs to 11 residues. Germline-derived CDR1 and CDR2 are MDHEN and SYDVKM. The sequence came from a man in his fifties or sixties with acute or convalescent COVID-19. The chain combines TRBV28 with TRBJ1-5, with D unclear. Sequenced sample: peripheral blood. CDR3 sequence: CASRAGQPQHF. The CDR3 nucleotides are TGTGCCAGCAGGGCAGGTCAGCCCCAGCATTTT.